Detailed here is one T cell receptor beta chain. Antigen specificity is unknown. Assay used: immunoSEQ multiplex PCR; TCRdb lists only in-frame clones, some missing. Here the sample spans 150,000 or so clones, 75% to 90% being singletons. This record belongs to a study of cytomegalovirus exposure and HLA in healthy donors. General study results and limits: The dataset shows that most TCR sequences were rare, while some public TCRs occurred in many donors.

The sequence was obtained from a woman between 18 and 29 years old in good health and CMV-seropositive. Sequencing input: PBMCs.

CDR3 amino acids: CASSYLGQSNEKLFF. The CDR3 region has the DNA TGTGCCAGCAGTTACCTCGGACAGAGTAATGAAAAACTGTTTTTT. V gene TRBV6-6 combines with J gene TRBJ1-4, with D tentatively TRBD1 (6 bases). In germline, CDR1 is MNHNY, CDR2 SVGAGI (reference sequence). Trimming left V 2 bases short and J 4 bases short, with 11 bases between. The length of the CDR3 is 15 residues.